A selection of T cell receptor beta chains follows, all from one sample in a study of regulatory T cells in long-lasting Graves disease. Via MiXCR, TCRdb re-called the multiplex PCR reads, giving one row per CDR3 protein. The sample lists over 250,000 distinct CDR3 sequences; 20% to 25% were seen once. The sequenced sample was peripheral blood mononuclear cells (PBMCs), obtained when the disease was refractory, from a patient treated with antithyroid drugs. The receptors here all came from a female donor with Graves disease. Both conserved end residues are part of each CDR3. A D gene is named only where the DNA matches it firmly. Clone size appears in some rows only: once, few, many, or a class for an expanded clone.

CDR3aa: CSASGASLETQYF
CDR3nt: TGCAGTGCTAGCGGTGCTAGCTTAGAGACCCAGTACTTC
abundance: many
len: 13
v_gene: TRBV20-1
d_gene: .
j_gene: TRBJ2-5

CDR3aa: CASSLVGSSGELFF
CDR3nt: TGTGCCAGCAGTTTAGTCGGTAGCTCCGGGGAGCTGTTTTTT
abundance: few
len: 14
v_gene: TRBV27
d_gene: .
j_gene: TRBJ2-2

CDR3aa: CASSQGGGTGELFF
CDR3nt: TGTGCCAGCAGCCAAGGGGGGGGGACCGGGGAGCTGTTTTTT
abundance: .
len: 14
v_gene: TRBV3-1
d_gene: TRBD2
j_gene: TRBJ2-2

CDR3aa: CASSQEAYERGGQETQYF
CDR3nt: TGTGCCAGCAGCCAAGAAGCATACGAGCGGGGAGGACAAGAGACCCAGTACTTC
abundance: many
len: 18
v_gene: TRBV3-1
d_gene: TRBD2
j_gene: TRBJ2-5

CDR3aa: CASSELALRPDMQYF
CDR3nt: TGTGCCAGCAGTGAACTGGCCCTCAGGCCAGATATGCAGTATTTT
abundance: few
len: 15
v_gene: TRBV6-1
d_gene: .
j_gene: TRBJ2-3

CDR3aa: CASSYTGTGKGLYYEQYF
CDR3nt: TGTGCCAGCAGTTATACCGGGACAGGGAAAGGGTTGTACTACGAGCAGTACTTC
abundance: .
len: 18
v_gene: TRBV28
d_gene: TRBD1
j_gene: TRBJ2-7

CDR3aa: CATSRVMDEKLFF
CDR3nt: TGTGCCACCAGCAGAGTTATGGATGAAAAACTGTTTTTT
abundance: few
len: 13
v_gene: TRBV15
d_gene: .
j_gene: TRBJ1-4

CDR3aa: CASSFFDRAGTQYF
CDR3nt: TGTGCCAGCAGTTTCTTTGACAGGGCGGGGACCCAGTACTTC
abundance: many
len: 14
v_gene: TRBV28
d_gene: TRBD1
j_gene: TRBJ2-5

CDR3aa: CASSDGGLHYGYTF
CDR3nt: TGCGCCAGCAGTGACGGGGGTCTCCACTATGGCTACACCTTC
abundance: few
len: 14
v_gene: TRBV10-2
d_gene: .
j_gene: TRBJ1-2

CDR3aa: CASSPAGGGKTQYF
CDR3nt: TGTGCCAGCAGCCCCGCAGGAGGGGGGAAGACCCAGTACTTC
abundance: .
len: 14
v_gene: TRBV5-4
d_gene: .
j_gene: TRBJ2-5

CDR3aa: CASSPGLAVETQYF
CDR3nt: TGTGCCAGCAGCCCGGGACTAGCGGTAGAGACCCAGTACTTC
abundance: many
len: 14
v_gene: TRBV7-9
d_gene: TRBD2
j_gene: TRBJ2-5

CDR3aa: CAWSGGVTYEQYF
CDR3nt: TGTGCCTGGTCAGGGGGGGTTACGTACGAGCAGTACTTC
abundance: few
len: 13
v_gene: TRBV30
d_gene: .
j_gene: TRBJ2-7

CDR3aa: CASSQDTSTEAFF
CDR3nt: TGTGCCAGCAGCCAAGACACTTCCACTGAAGCTTTCTTT
abundance: few
len: 13
v_gene: TRBV3-1
d_gene: .
j_gene: TRBJ1-1

CDR3aa: CASSPDSRVYGYTF
CDR3nt: TGTGCCAGCAGCCCGGACAGCCGTGTCTATGGCTACACCTTC
abundance: many
len: 14
v_gene: TRBV7-2
d_gene: .
j_gene: TRBJ1-2

CDR3aa: CSWNGGATYEQYF
CDR3nt: TGCAGTTGGAATGGAGGGGCTACCTACGAGCAGTACTTC
abundance: many
len: 13
v_gene: TRBV20-1
d_gene: .
j_gene: TRBJ2-7

CDR3aa: CSIAGTNSYEQYF
CDR3nt: TGCTCCATTGCCGGGACCAACTCCTACGAGCAGTACTTC
abundance: many
len: 13
v_gene: TRBV20-1
d_gene: .
j_gene: TRBJ2-7

CDR3aa: CASSSPGATNEKLFF
CDR3nt: TGTGCCAGCAGTTCCCCGGGTGCAACTAATGAAAAACTGTTTTTT
abundance: many
len: 15
v_gene: TRBV27
d_gene: .
j_gene: TRBJ1-4

CDR3aa: CASSQPREAYEQYF
CDR3nt: TGTGCCAGCAGCCAACCCAGGGAAGCCTACGAGCAGTACTTC
abundance: .
len: 14
v_gene: TRBV4-2
d_gene: .
j_gene: TRBJ2-7

CDR3aa: CASRMYSNQPQHF
CDR3nt: TGTGCCAGCAGGATGTATAGCAATCAGCCCCAGCATTTT
abundance: .
len: 13
v_gene: TRBV5-8
d_gene: .
j_gene: TRBJ1-5

CDR3aa: CASSLVAGAEANYGYTF
CDR3nt: TGTGCCAGCAGCTTAGTCGCGGGGGCAGAAGCTAACTATGGCTACACCTTC
abundance: many
len: 17
v_gene: TRBV7-2
d_gene: .
j_gene: TRBJ1-2

CDR3aa: CASSIPPAGQPQHF
CDR3nt: TGTGCCAGTAGTATACCCCCAGCGGGTCAGCCCCAGCATTTT
abundance: .
len: 14
v_gene: TRBV19
d_gene: .
j_gene: TRBJ1-5

CDR3aa: CASSLAGGATGGYTF
CDR3nt: TGCGCCAGCAGCTTGGCCGGTGGAGCGACTGGGGGCTACACCTTC
abundance: many
len: 15
v_gene: TRBV5-1
d_gene: .
j_gene: TRBJ1-2

CDR3aa: CASSPRGGDLNTEAFF
CDR3nt: TGTGCCAGCAGTCCCCGGGGCGGCGATCTGAACACTGAAGCTTTCTTT
abundance: many
len: 16
v_gene: TRBV28
d_gene: .
j_gene: TRBJ1-1

CDR3aa: CASSQGATNTEAFF
CDR3nt: TGTGCCAGCAGCCAAGGGGCCACCAACACTGAAGCTTTCTTT
abundance: many
len: 14
v_gene: TRBV3-1
d_gene: .
j_gene: TRBJ1-1